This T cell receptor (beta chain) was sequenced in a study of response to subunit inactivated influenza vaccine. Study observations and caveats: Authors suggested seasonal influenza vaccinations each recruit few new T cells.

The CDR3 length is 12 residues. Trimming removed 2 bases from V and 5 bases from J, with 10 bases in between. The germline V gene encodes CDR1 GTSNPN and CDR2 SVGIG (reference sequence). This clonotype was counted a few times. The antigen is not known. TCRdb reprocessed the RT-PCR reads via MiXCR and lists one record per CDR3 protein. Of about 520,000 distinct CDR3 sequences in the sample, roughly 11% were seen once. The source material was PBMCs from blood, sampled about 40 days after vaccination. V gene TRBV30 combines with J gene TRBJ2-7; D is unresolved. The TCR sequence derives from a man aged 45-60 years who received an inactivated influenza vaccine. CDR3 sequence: CAWSYTLNEQYF. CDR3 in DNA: TGTGCCTGGAGTTATACTCTAAACGAGCAGTACTTC.